This T cell receptor (beta chain) comes out of a study of control samples from healthy donors and cancer patients. Data came from immunoSEQ multiplex PCR; TCRdb stores just in-frame clones and leaves some out. The sample records over 110,000 clones, just under 95% being singletons. The V segment lost 0 bases and the J segment 4 bases; nucleotides outside the gene matches: 4. Germline CDR1 and CDR2: SQVTM and ANQGSEA. This CDR3 is built from 15 residues. The chain combines TRBV29-1 with TRBJ2-1; TRBD2 matches 9 bases. Sequencing input: blood. The TCR originated in a man aged 25 to 45 in good health. The CDR3 bases are TGCAGCGTTGAAGATCGAACTAGCGGGTACAATGAGCAGTTCTTC. Residues: CSVEDRTSGYNEQFF.